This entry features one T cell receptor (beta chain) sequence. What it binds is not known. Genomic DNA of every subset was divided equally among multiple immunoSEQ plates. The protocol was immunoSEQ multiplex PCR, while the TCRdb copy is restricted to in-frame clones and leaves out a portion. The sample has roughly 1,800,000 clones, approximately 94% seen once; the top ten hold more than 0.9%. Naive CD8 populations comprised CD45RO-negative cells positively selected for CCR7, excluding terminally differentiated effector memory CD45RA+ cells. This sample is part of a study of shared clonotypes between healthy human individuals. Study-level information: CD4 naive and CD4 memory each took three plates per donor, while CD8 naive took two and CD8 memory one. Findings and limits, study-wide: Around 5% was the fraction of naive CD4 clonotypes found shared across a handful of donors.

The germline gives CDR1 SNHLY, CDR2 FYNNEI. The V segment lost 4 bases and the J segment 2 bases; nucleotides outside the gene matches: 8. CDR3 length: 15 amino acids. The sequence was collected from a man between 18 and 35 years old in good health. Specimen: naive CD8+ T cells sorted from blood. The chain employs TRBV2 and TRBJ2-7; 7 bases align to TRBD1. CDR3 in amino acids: CASSAQRDSAYEQYF. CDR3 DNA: TGTGCCAGCAGTGCCCAACGGGACAGTGCCTACGAGCAGTACTTC.